The rows below give T cell receptor beta chains drawn from one sample of a study of cytomegalovirus exposure and HLA in healthy donors. This table comes from immunoSEQ multiplex PCR, and its TCRdb copy is limited to in-frame clones, with some not included. The sample carries about 400,000 clones, 70% to 90% recorded once. Sequencing was done on a sample of PBMCs. These TCRs come from a woman between 18 and 30 years old in good health and CMV-seronegative. Both conserved end residues are part of each CDR3. A D gene is named only where the DNA matches it firmly. Only some rows state a clone size, as once, few, many or a class for expanded clones.

V gene,J gene,D gene,clone size,CDR3 DNA,CDR3 protein
TRBV7-9,TRBJ2-7,NA,once,TGTGCCAGCAGCTTAAAAGGGACACCCTACGAGCAGTACTTC,CASSLKGTPYEQYF
TRBV28,TRBJ2-7,TRBD1,NA,TGTGCCAGCAAAATGAGGGGGCCCTACGAGCAGTACTTC,CASKMRGPYEQYF
TRBV27,TRBJ2-7,TRBD2,NA,TGTGCCAGCTTTGGGGCAGCGGGAGGGGCCTACGAGCAGTACTTC,CASFGAAGGAYEQYF
TRBV28,TRBJ1-4,NA,NA,TGTGCCAGCAGTTCAGTAGGGGGTAGTGAAAAACTGTTTTTT,CASSSVGGSEKLFF
TRBV5-1,TRBJ2-2,NA,once,TGCGCCAGCAGCTCCCTACAGGGCACCGGGGAGCTGTTTTTT,CASSSLQGTGELFF
TRBV15,TRBJ2-7,TRBD2,NA,TGTGCCACCAGCAGAGATCCCGGGGAGGGCTACGAGCAGTACTTC,CATSRDPGEGYEQYF
TRBV25-1,TRBJ2-7,TRBD1,NA,TGTGCCAGCAGTGATCGACGGGCCGGGACAGGATACGAGCAGTACTTC,CASSDRRAGTGYEQYF
TRBV14,TRBJ2-7,NA,NA,TGTGCCAGCAGCCAAGGACCCCCCGGGTACGGCTACGAGCAGTACTTC,CASSQGPPGYGYEQYF
TRBV5-1,TRBJ2-7,TRBD2,NA,TGCGCCAGCAGCTCCCTAGCGGGGGCCTCCTCCTACGAGCAGTACTTC,CASSSLAGASSYEQYF
TRBV27,TRBJ1-2,NA,NA,TGTGCCAGCAGTTTAGGGGCAGGGGACTACACCTTC,CASSLGAGDYTF
TRBV27,TRBJ2-3,TRBD2,NA,TGTGCCAGCAGTTTATTAGCGGGGGGTCGCAGCACAGATACGCAGTATTTT,CASSLLAGGRSTDTQYF
TRBV28,TRBJ2-1,TRBD2,NA,TGTGCCAGCAGTTTATCTAGCGGGGGGTCCTACAATGAGCAGTTCTTC,CASSLSSGGSYNEQFF
TRBV5-1,TRBJ2-7,NA,NA,TGCGCCAGCAGCCGCGACAGCTCCTCCTACGAGCAGTACTTC,CASSRDSSSYEQYF
TRBV20-1,TRBJ1-5,NA,NA,TGCAGTGCTAGAGAGGGAGGGCGCGGGCATTTT,CSAREGGRGHF
TRBV9,TRBJ2-1,NA,NA,TGTGCCAGCAGCGTAGGGGGCAGATCCTACAATGAGCAGTTCTTC,CASSVGGRSYNEQFF
TRBV7-9,TRBJ2-2,TRBD2,NA,TGTGCCAGCAGCTTCGGGCTAGCGGGCACCGGGGAGCTGTTTTTT,CASSFGLAGTGELFF
TRBV13,TRBJ2-3,NA,NA,TGTGCCAGCGCTCCAACAGGGGGGGCCACAGATACGCAGTATTTT,CASAPTGGATDTQYF
TRBV6-6,TRBJ1-1,TRBD1,once,TGTGCCAGCAGTTACCCGGGGACAGCGTCGACTGAAGCTTTCTTT,CASSYPGTASTEAFF
TRBV5-1,TRBJ2-3,TRBD1,NA,TGCGCCAGCCATTTAGGGACAGGGGGTCCAGATACGCAGTATTTT,CASHLGTGGPDTQYF
TRBV28,TRBJ1-2,NA,few,TGTGCCAGCAGTTTAGAGGGCTATGGCTACACCTTC,CASSLEGYGYTF
TRBV2,TRBJ2-1,NA,NA,TGTGCCAGCAGGGAAGCTACAGGGATCCCCTACAATGAGCAGTTCTTC,CASREATGIPYNEQFF
TRBV11-2,TRBJ2-3,TRBD1,NA,TGTGCCAGCAGCCAGGGACAGCCAATCACAGATACGCAGTATTTT,CASSQGQPITDTQYF
TRBV6-5,TRBJ2-1,TRBD2,NA,TGTGCCAGCAGCTCTCCGGGACTAGCCTTCAATGAGCAGTTCTTC,CASSSPGLAFNEQFF
TRBV5-1,TRBJ1-1,TRBD1,NA,TGCGCCAGCCGCTCCCGGACAGGGAACACTGAAGCTTTCTTT,CASRSRTGNTEAFF
TRBV6-5,TRBJ2-1,TRBD2,NA,TGTGCCAGCAGTTACTCCGGGACTAGCGGTTACAATGAGCAGTTCTTC,CASSYSGTSGYNEQFF
TRBV6-5,TRBJ1-1,TRBD1,once,TGTGCCAGCAGGGCGGGACAGGGAAGGACTGAAGCTTTCTTT,CASRAGQGRTEAFF
TRBV14,TRBJ2-3,TRBD1,NA,TGTGCCAGCAGCCACTCGACAGGGGGCACAGATACGCAGTATTTT,CASSHSTGGTDTQYF
TRBV30,TRBJ1-1,NA,NA,TGTGCCTGGAGTGTATCCTTGTGGTCTAGCCGAAATGAAGCTTTCTTT,CAWSVSLWSSRNEAFF
TRBV11-2,TRBJ1-1,NA,NA,TGTGCCAGCAGCCCCGGGCCGGGGAAGAACACTGAAGCTTTCTTT,CASSPGPGKNTEAFF
TRBV7-7,TRBJ2-1,TRBD2,once,TGTGCCAGCAGCTCTGGGACTACGAATGAGCAGTTCTTC,CASSSGTTNEQFF
TRBV2,TRBJ1-5,NA,few,TGTGCCAGCAGTGAAGCCACGGGGGGTCATCAGCCCCAGCATTTT,CASSEATGGHQPQHF
TRBV28,TRBJ2-3,TRBD2,NA,TGTGCCAGCAGTTTTAGCGGGGGGGCGACAGATACGCAGTATTTT,CASSFSGGATDTQYF
TRBV5-1,TRBJ2-1,TRBD1,NA,TGCGCCAGCAGCCTCGGGCAGGGGGCCTACAATGAGCAGTTCTTC,CASSLGQGAYNEQFF
TRBV9,TRBJ2-2,NA,NA,TGTGCCAGCAGCGTAGTGGCGGACTTTAACACCGGGGAGCTGTTTTTT,CASSVVADFNTGELFF
TRBV29-1,TRBJ1-2,NA,NA,TGCAGCGTTGAATTAATGGTCTCGGGAAACTATGGCTACACCTTC,CSVELMVSGNYGYTF
TRBV5-1,TRBJ2-5,NA,NA,TGCGCCAGCAGCTTAGATCCGGGAGTCGGAGAGACCCAGTACTTC,CASSLDPGVGETQYF
TRBV2,TRBJ2-7,TRBD1,NA,TGTGCCAGCAGTGGGGGAGGACAGGGGAACGAGCAGTACTTC,CASSGGGQGNEQYF
TRBV5-4,TRBJ2-2,TRBD2,NA,TGTGCCAGCAGCTTAGGACTAGCGAGAAACACCGGGGAGCTGTTTTTT,CASSLGLARNTGELFF
TRBV9,TRBJ1-2,NA,NA,TGTGCCAGCAGCGCCTCGGGTTCCTCATACTATGGCTACACCTTC,CASSASGSSYYGYTF
TRBV5-4,TRBJ2-5,NA,NA,TGTGCCAGCAGCTTGGCAGGGGCCCGCCAAGAGACCCAGTACTTC,CASSLAGARQETQYF
TRBV5-1,TRBJ1-1,NA,NA,TGCGCCAGCAGTTCTAGCTCCGCCGGCACTGAAGCTTTCTTT,CASSSSSAGTEAFF
TRBV5-1,TRBJ1-3,NA,NA,TGCGCCAGCAGCTTGGATGCGATGATGGGGACTCTTGTCAAAAACACCATATATTTT,CASSLDAMMGTLVKNTIYF
TRBV7-9,TRBJ2-2,NA,NA,TGTGCCAGCAGCTTAAGTGCGCCCACCGGGGAGCTGTTTTTT,CASSLSAPTGELFF
TRBV27,TRBJ1-2,TRBD1,NA,TGTGCCAGCAGTTTATCGTTTGGGACAGGGGTCGACTATGGCTACACCTTC,CASSLSFGTGVDYGYTF
TRBV10-1,TRBJ2-7,TRBD1,NA,TGCGCCAGCAGTGGGGACAGCTACGAGCAGTACTTC,CASSGDSYEQYF
TRBV28,TRBJ1-1,NA,NA,TGTGCCAGCAGTTTAAGGGGGGGTTTGGGCACTGAAGCTTTCTTT,CASSLRGGLGTEAFF
TRBV30,TRBJ2-7,NA,NA,TGTGCCTGGAGCAAGAGCTCCTACGAGCAGTACTTC,CAWSKSSYEQYF
TRBV2,TRBJ2-5,TRBD1,NA,TGTGCCAGCAGGGGGGGACAGGGGCTGTGGGAGACCCAGTACTTC,CASRGGQGLWETQYF
TRBV9,TRBJ2-7,TRBD2,NA,TGTGCCAGCAGCGTAGGGACTAGCGCTACCTACGAGCAGTACTTC,CASSVGTSATYEQYF
TRBV6-1,TRBJ2-1,TRBD2,NA,TGTGCCAGCAGTGCCATCCTAGCGGGAGGCAGCTCCTACAATGAGCAGTTCTTC,CASSAILAGGSSYNEQFF
TRBV6-5,TRBJ1-2,NA,NA,TGTGCCAGCAGGACGACAGCACCGCCTTATGGCTACACCTTC,CASRTTAPPYGYTF
TRBV21-1,TRBJ2-7,NA,NA,TGTGCCAGCAGCAAAGTACCAGGGGCTATTCACGAGCAGTACTTC,CASSKVPGAIHEQYF
TRBV2,TRBJ2-7,TRBD2,NA,TGTGCCAGCAGTTGGACTAGCGGCGACTACGAGCAGTACTTC,CASSWTSGDYEQYF